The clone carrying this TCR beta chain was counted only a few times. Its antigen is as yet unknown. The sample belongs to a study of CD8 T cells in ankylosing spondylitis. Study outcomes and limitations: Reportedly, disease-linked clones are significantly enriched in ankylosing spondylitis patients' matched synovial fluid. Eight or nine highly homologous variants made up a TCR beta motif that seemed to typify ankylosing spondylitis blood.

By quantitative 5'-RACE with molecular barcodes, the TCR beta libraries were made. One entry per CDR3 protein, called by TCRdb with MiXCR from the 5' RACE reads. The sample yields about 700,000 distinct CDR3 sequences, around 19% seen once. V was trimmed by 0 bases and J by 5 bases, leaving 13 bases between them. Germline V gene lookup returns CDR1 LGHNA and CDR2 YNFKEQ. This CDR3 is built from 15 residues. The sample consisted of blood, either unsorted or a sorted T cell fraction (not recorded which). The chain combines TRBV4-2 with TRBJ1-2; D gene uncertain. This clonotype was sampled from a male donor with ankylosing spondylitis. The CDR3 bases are TGTGCCAGCAGCCAAGATCCCACGATCGGATATGGCTACACCTTC. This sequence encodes CASSQDPTIGYGYTF.